Listed here are 14 T cell receptor beta chains from one sample, sequenced in a study of Ad26.COV2.S vaccination and SARS-CoV-2 variants. Sequencing used immunoSEQ multiplex PCR; TCRdb keeps in-frame clones, though not all of them. The sample has roughly 400,000 clones; around nine tenths are singletons. Treatment given: roughly 18 received Ad26.COV2.S at low or high dose, single or two shots; about 5 received placebo; per-sample allocation not given. Samples analyzed were those drawn on day 63 after the first vaccine or placebo injection. The source material was peripheral blood, sampled in a trial of Ad26.COV2.S vaccine versus placebo. The origin of the receptors is a person aged 18-60 years who received the Ad26.COV2.S COVID-19 vaccine or a placebo.

This chain uses TRBV6-1 with TRBJ1-5; 10 bases are shared with TRBD1. Germline V gives CDR1 MNHNS, CDR2 SASEGT. There are 17 residues in the CDR3. V trimming: 2 bases; J trimming: 3 bases; junction bases outside the gene matches: 7. DNA for the CDR3: TGTGCCAGCAGTGAAAGGGGGACAGGGGTGGCCAATCAGCCCCAGCATTTT. It translates to CASSERGTGVANQPQHF.

The genes are TRBV10-3 and TRBJ2-2; 11 nucleotides line up with TRBD2. V gave up 5 bases and J gave up 7 bases; unmatched junction bases: 12. This CDR3 spans 17 amino acids. CDR1 is ENHRY and CDR2 is SYGVKD in the germline V gene. The CDR3 DNA is TGTGCCATCAGTTCACTAGCGGGAGAGGTTATAGGCGGGGAGCTGTTTTTT. It yields the protein CAISSLAGEVIGGELFF.

The chain employs TRBV6-1 and TRBJ2-7; D remains ambiguous. V was shortened by 0 bases and J by 1 base, with 10 bases between the two germline ends. The CDR3 contains 15 residues. Germline V gene lookup returns CDR1 MNHNS and CDR2 SASEGT. The CDR3 DNA reads TGTGCCAGCAGTGAAGCACCGGGTCCTTCCTACGAGCAGTACTTC. This sequence encodes CASSEAPGPSYEQYF.

CDR3 region: CAWSVHRDRYREQYF. Here the CDR3 DNA reads TGTGCCTGGAGTGTACATCGGGACAGATACCGCGAGCAGTACTTC. V usage is TRBV30 and J usage is TRBJ2-7, with 7 bases identical to TRBD1. This CDR3 region has 15 residues. Trimming took 0 bases from V and 6 from J; bases not matched to a gene: 11. Germline loops: CDR1 GTSNPN, CDR2 SVGIG (reference sequence).

V gene TRBV7-9 combines with J gene TRBJ2-4; D is unresolved. The germline gives CDR1 SEHNR, CDR2 FQNEAQ (reference sequence). CDR3 length equals 17 residues. The ends were cut back, 1 base at V and 0 bases at J, with 13 bases in the middle. CDR3 bases: TGTGCCAGCAGCTTAGTGGTCCAAACAGTAGCCAAAAACATTCAGTACTTC. Translation gives CASSLVVQTVAKNIQYF.

This clone occurred a few times. The chain carries TRBV19 and TRBJ2-7; D possibly uses TRBD1 or TRBD2 (5 bases each). The V gene's germline CDR1 is LNHDA and CDR2 SQIVND (reference sequence). The CDR3 is made up of 12 amino acids. Trimming took 3 bases from V and 12 from J, leaving 15 bases between them. CDR3 DNA: TGTGCCAGTAGTATTGGGACCGCCACGGTGTACTTC. It yields the protein CASSIGTATVYF.

The CDR3 here is CASPNPPGKFF. In DNA, the CDR3 is TGTGCCAGTCCTAATCCTCCGGGAAAATTCTTC. V gene TRBV19 combines with J gene TRBJ2-1; possibly TRBD2 for D (5 bases). This CDR3 has 11 residues. V was trimmed by 8 bases and J by 16 bases, leaving 18 bases between them. Looked up from germline, CDR1 is LNHDA and CDR2 is SQIVND (reference sequence).

The chain is built from TRBV5-4 and TRBJ2-7; no reliable D call. Germline CDR1 SGHNT, CDR2 YYREEE (reference sequence). V gave up 4 bases and J gave up 6 bases, with 14 bases separating them. There are 13 residues in the CDR3. The CDR3 DNA follows: TGTGCCAGCAGCCTGCGCATTTTTTCCGAGCAGTACTTC. Protein: CASSLRIFSEQYF.

This clone was picked up one time. This chain links TRBV5-1 with TRBJ2-7; 10 bases match TRBD1. The CDR3 loop spans 15 amino acids. Trimming took 5 bases from V and 7 from J; bases not matched to a gene: 12. Germline values: CDR1 SGHRS, CDR2 YFSETQ. The CDR3 bases are TGCGCCAGCAGAAGCCCCGGGACAGGGGCGGGGGAGCAGTACTTC. Amino acid sequence: CASRSPGTGAGEQYF.

The chain carries TRBV24-1 and TRBJ2-1, with TRBD1 matching 9 bases. The CDR3 is 16 residues long. The V gene end was trimmed by 3 bases and the J gene end by 4 bases; junction bases not matched to a gene: 6. Germline CDR1 KGHDR, CDR2 SFDVKD. The CDR3 coding sequence is TGTGCCACCAGTGATCCCGGACAGGGGCGTTACAATGAGCAGTTCTTC. Amino acids: CATSDPGQGRYNEQFF.

The chain is built from TRBV28 and TRBJ2-6; possibly TRBD1 for D (6 bases). The V and J ends lost 4 bases and 1 base respectively, with 8 bases between them. Germline CDR1 MDHEN, CDR2 SYDVKM. The CDR3 runs to 15 residues. This chain's CDR3 is CASSSTGSGANVLTF. CDR3 DNA: TGTGCCAGCAGTTCCACAGGGTCTGGGGCCAACGTCCTGACTTTC.

V and J are TRBV4-3 and TRBJ2-1; D gene ambiguous. V was clipped by 2 bases and J by 2 bases, with 16 bases between them. Germline V gene data show CDR1 as LGHNA and CDR2 as YSLEER. This CDR3 comprises 17 residues. The CDR3 DNA is TGCGCCAGCAGCCAATCGAAGTCAGCTGTAACCTACAATGAGCAGTTCTTC. Translation: CASSQSKSAVTYNEQFF.

This chain's CDR3 is CASSATGTGHGYTF. The DNA for the CDR3 is TGTGCCAGCAGTGCCACCGGGACAGGGCATGGCTACACCTTC. This chain uses TRBV28 with TRBJ1-2; 9 nucleotides align to TRBD1. From germline, CDR1 is MDHEN and CDR2 SYDVKM. The CDR3 length is 14 residues. The V segment lost 5 bases and the J segment 6 bases; nucleotides outside the gene matches: 7.

V is TRBV15 and J is TRBJ1-1; maybe TRBD1 (5 bases). Germline CDR1 reads LNHNV; CDR2 reads YYDKDF (reference sequence). V was pared by 0 bases and J by 10 bases, with 12 bases between. The CDR3 sequence is 13 residues long. The CDR3 region is CATSRDLGEAAFF. CDR3 DNA sequence: TGTGCCACCAGCAGAGATTTGGGGGAGGCAGCTTTCTTT.